The source of this T cell receptor (beta chain) is a study of cytomegalovirus exposure and HLA in healthy donors. Whole-study results and caveats: CMV serostatus was the sole immune exposure data available.

Notes on this clone: Its antigen is not known.

The PCR contained 60 Vbeta and 13 Jbeta primers. The table came from immunoSEQ multiplex PCR; TCRdb's copy has only in-frame clones and leaves some out. The sample lists some 180,000 clones; 70% to 85% were seen once. Trimming stripped 2 bases from V and 0 bases from J, with 15 bases between. This CDR3 spans 17 amino acids. Germline assignment: CDR1 MRHNA and CDR2 SNTAGT. The sequencing sample was made of PBMCs. The sequence was collected from a girl aged 2 to 10 in good health and CMV-seropositive. V is TRBV6-4 and J is TRBJ2-3; D not resolved. CDR3 DNA: TGTGCCAGCAGTGACGCCGCGTTATCGGTGAGCACAGATACGCAGTATTTT. Translation gives CASSDAALSVSTDTQYF.